This is a list of T cell receptor beta chains from one sample in a study of beta chain features in type 1 diabetes. Clones were read by immunoSEQ multiplex PCR, and TCRdb kept only the in-frame ones, dropping some. Among 130,000 or so clones listed, roughly 15% were seen once. The material sequenced was central memory CD4+ T cells from blood. The receptors were gathered from a man in his thirties or forties with type 1 diabetes. Both conserved end residues are part of each CDR3. The D gene is left open where the match is weak. The size entry is marked missing in some rows and otherwise reads once, few, many or a size class.

j_call clone_size d_call v_call cdr3_aa cdr3_nt
TRBJ2-7 NA NA TRBV14 CASSTTSYEQYF TGTGCCAGCAGCACCACCAGCTACGAGCAGTACTTC
TRBJ2-2 few NA TRBV11-2 CASSLLGAGHTGELFF TGTGCCAGCAGCTTACTCGGGGCGGGACACACCGGGGAGCTGTTTTTT
TRBJ1-5 NA TRBD1 TRBV7-2 CASSRQGVSNQPQHF TGTGCCAGCAGCAGACAGGGAGTCAGCAATCAGCCCCAGCATTTT
TRBJ2-5 few TRBD1 TRBV7-9 CASSNRGAETQYF TGTGCCAGCAGTAACAGGGGTGCGGAGACCCAGTACTTC
TRBJ2-3 NA TRBD1 TRBV4-3 CASSQRQGRDTQYF TGCGCCAGCAGCCAACGACAGGGTAGAGATACGCAGTATTTT
TRBJ2-7 few TRBD1 TRBV18 CASSQGQGYYEQYF TGTGCCAGCTCGCAGGGACAGGGATACTACGAGCAGTACTTC
TRBJ2-1 few NA TRBV6-5 CASSERRGGKNEQFF TGTGCCAGCTCGGAACGGCGTGGGGGGAAAAATGAGCAGTTCTTC
TRBJ2-3 few TRBD2 TRBV9 CASSLAGGLTDTQYF TGTGCCAGCAGTCTAGCGGGGGGACTCACAGATACGCAGTATTTT
TRBJ1-1 NA NA TRBV10-3 CATAPAGQGTEAFF TGTGCCACCGCCCCCGCAGGGCAGGGCACTGAAGCTTTCTTT
TRBJ2-7 many TRBD2 TRBV30 CAWRLASYEQYF TGTGCCTGGCGACTAGCTTCCTACGAGCAGTACTTC
TRBJ1-2 NA TRBD1 TRBV29-1 CSAQYAGQGARYGYTF TGCAGCGCCCAATACGCGGGACAGGGGGCGCGGTATGGCTACACCTTC
TRBJ2-7 NA TRBD1 TRBV27 CASSLGQGMVQYF TGTGCCAGCAGTTTAGGACAGGGAATGGTGCAGTACTTC
TRBJ2-5 NA TRBD2 TRBV30 CASSGGAQETQYF TGTGCCTCTAGCGGGGGGGCCCAGGAGACCCAGTACTTC
TRBJ1-1 few NA TRBV7-2 CASSLVRPEAFF TGTGCCAGCAGCTTAGTAAGGCCAGAAGCTTTCTTT
TRBJ2-5 many NA TRBV7-2 CASSLPGTPETQYF TGTGCCAGCAGCTTGCCCGGGACACCGGAGACCCAGTACTTC
TRBJ2-6 few NA TRBV29-1 CSVRQGNSGANVLTF TGCAGCGTGCGTCAGGGCAACTCTGGGGCCAACGTCCTGACTTTC
TRBJ2-7 NA NA TRBV19 CASSTTGSPGLGEQYF TGTGCCAGTAGTACCACAGGGAGTCCGGGTCTCGGCGAGCAGTACTTC
TRBJ1-6 many NA TRBV13 CASSFRRATYNSPLHF TGTGCCAGCAGCTTTCGCAGGGCCACCTATAATTCACCCCTCCACTTT
TRBJ2-1 few NA TRBV2 CASDAFGGINEQFF TGTGCCAGCGACGCATTTGGGGGAATCAATGAGCAGTTCTTC
TRBJ2-1 NA NA TRBV4-1 CASRDYLSSYNEQFF TGCGCCAGCAGGGACTACTTGAGCTCCTACAATGAGCAGTTCTTC
TRBJ2-1 few TRBD1 TRBV30 CAWRGRGRLDNEQFF TGTGCCTGGAGGGGCAGGGGGCGGCTGGACAATGAGCAGTTCTTC
TRBJ2-3 NA NA TRBV7-2 CASSLDTSTDTQYF TGTGCCAGCAGCTTAGACACAAGCACAGATACGCAGTATTTT
TRBJ2-7 few NA TRBV5-6 CASSPLGNGWGYEQYF TGTGCCAGCAGCCCTCTTGGGAACGGATGGGGCTACGAGCAGTACTTC
TRBJ1-6 NA TRBD1 TRBV2 CASSGTGARSPLHF TGTGCCAGCAGTGGGACAGGGGCACGTTCACCCCTCCACTTT
TRBJ2-3 many NA TRBV18 CASSPNTDTQYF TGTGCCAGCTCACCGAACACAGATACGCAGTATTTT
TRBJ1-2 few NA TRBV7-2 CASSLGSWAGDGYTF TGTGCCAGCAGCTTAGGTAGTTGGGCAGGGGACGGCTACACCTTC
TRBJ2-7 many NA TRBV7-2 CASRSGRYYEQYF TGTGCCAGCCGAAGTGGGAGATACTACGAGCAGTACTTC
TRBJ2-7 few NA TRBV4-2 CASSQGLGKTYEQYF TGTGCCAGCAGCCAAGGTCTAGGCAAGACCTACGAGCAGTACTTC
TRBJ1-5 NA NA TRBV6-6 CASNRGQNQPQHF TGTGCCAGCAATCGAGGGCAAAATCAGCCCCAGCATTTT
TRBJ2-3 NA NA TRBV5-4 CASSLGSTQYF TGTGCCAGCAGCTTGGGATCTACGCAGTATTTT
TRBJ2-3 NA NA TRBV27 CASSKSASPTDTQYF TGTGCCAGCAGCAAATCGGCTAGCCCCACAGATACGCAGTATTTT